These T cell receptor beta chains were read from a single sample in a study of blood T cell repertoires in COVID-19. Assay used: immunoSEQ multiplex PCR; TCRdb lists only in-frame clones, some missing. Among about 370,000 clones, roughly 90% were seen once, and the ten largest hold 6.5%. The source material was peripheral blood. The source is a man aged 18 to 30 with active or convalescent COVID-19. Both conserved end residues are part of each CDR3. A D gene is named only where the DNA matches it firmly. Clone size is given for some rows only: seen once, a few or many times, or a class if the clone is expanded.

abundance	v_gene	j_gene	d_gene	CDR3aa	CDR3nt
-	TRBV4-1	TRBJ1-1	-	CASSQDSGFTRPLAEAFF	TGCGCCAGCAGCCAAGATAGCGGGTTTACCCGTCCTCTCGCTGAAGCTTTCTTT
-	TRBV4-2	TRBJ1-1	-	CASSLATGSNTEAFF	TGTGCCAGCAGCCTCGCGACAGGCTCGAACACTGAAGCTTTCTTT
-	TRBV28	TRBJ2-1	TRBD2	CASNPTGTSGYNEQFF	TGTGCCAGCAACCCTACCGGGACTAGCGGTTACAATGAGCAGTTCTTC
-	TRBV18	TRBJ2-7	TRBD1	CASSPGQGPAGQYF	TGTGCCAGCTCGCCGGGACAGGGCCCCGCAGGGCAGTACTTC
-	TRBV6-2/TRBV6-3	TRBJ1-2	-	CASSPQVYGYTF	TGTGCCAGCAGTCCACAGGTTTATGGCTACACCTTC
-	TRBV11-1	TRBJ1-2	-	CASSFRRGYGYTF	TGTGCCAGCAGCTTTAGAAGAGGGTATGGCTACACCTTC
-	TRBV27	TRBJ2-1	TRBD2	CASSLLAGEQFF	TGTGCCAGCAGTTTACTAGCGGGTGAGCAGTTCTTC
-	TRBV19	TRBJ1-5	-	CASSLRGAYSNQPQHF	TGTGCCAGTTCCCTCCGGGGAGCTTATAGCAATCAGCCCCAGCATTTT
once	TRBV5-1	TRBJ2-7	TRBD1	CASSRTTGAREQYF	TGCGCCAGCAGCCGAACCACAGGGGCGAGGGAGCAGTACTTC
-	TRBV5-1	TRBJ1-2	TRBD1	CASSQGQGARYGYTF	TGCGCCAGCAGCCAGGGACAGGGGGCGCGGTATGGCTACACCTTC
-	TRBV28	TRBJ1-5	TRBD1	CASTPGQGARQPQHF	TGTGCCAGCACTCCGGGACAGGGGGCGAGGCAGCCCCAGCATTTT
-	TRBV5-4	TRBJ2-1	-	CASRRDSRSSSYNEQFF	TGTGCCAGCAGACGGGACTCTCGATCGAGCTCCTACAATGAGCAGTTCTTC
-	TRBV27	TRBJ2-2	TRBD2	CASSLGGGWELFF	TGTGCCAGCAGCCTCGGGGGGGGATGGGAGCTGTTTTTT
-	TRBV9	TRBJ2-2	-	CASSARDSIRSGELFF	TGTGCCAGCAGCGCACGGGACTCCATAAGGTCCGGGGAGCTGTTTTTT
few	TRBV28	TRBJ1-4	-	CASSTRGGGEKLFF	TGTGCCAGCAGTACGCGGGGAGGGGGTGAAAAACTGTTTTTT
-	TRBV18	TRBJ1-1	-	CASSPPGAPNTEAFF	TGTGCCAGCTCACCACCGGGGGCACCGAACACTGAAGCTTTCTTT
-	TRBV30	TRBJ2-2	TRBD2	CASTRDYANTGELFF	TGTGCCTCGACCCGGGACTACGCGAACACCGGGGAGCTGTTTTTT
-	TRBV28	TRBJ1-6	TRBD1	CASRGPGQINSPLHF	TGTGCCAGCAGGGGCCCGGGACAGATTAATTCACCCCTCCACTTT
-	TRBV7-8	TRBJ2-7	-	CASSRGGRNPYEQYF	TGTGCCAGCAGCAGGGGGGGACGCAACCCTTACGAGCAGTACTTC
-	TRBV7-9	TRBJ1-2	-	CASTPTVSGYTF	TGTGCCAGCACCCCGACAGTCTCTGGCTACACCTTC
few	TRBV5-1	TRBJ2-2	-	CASSLEDSGLFTGELFF	TGCGCCAGCAGCTTGGAGGATTCAGGTCTCTTCACCGGGGAGCTGTTTTTT
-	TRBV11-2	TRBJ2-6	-	CASSLYGGYDSGANVLTF	TGTGCCAGCAGCTTATATGGAGGGTACGACTCTGGGGCCAACGTCCTGACTTTC
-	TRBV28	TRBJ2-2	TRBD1	CASSFPAGPSTDRGGHTGELFF	TGTGCCAGCAGTTTCCCGGCGGGGCCAAGCACGGACAGGGGGGGCCACACCGGGGAGCTGTTTTTT
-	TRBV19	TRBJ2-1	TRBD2	CASSIALSASGTSYNEQFF	TGTGCCAGTAGTATAGCCTTATCTGCTAGCGGGACCTCCTACAATGAGCAGTTCTTC
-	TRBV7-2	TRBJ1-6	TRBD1	CASSLRRGTGDSPLHF	TGTGCCAGCAGCTTAAGGAGAGGGACAGGGGATTCACCCCTCCACTTT
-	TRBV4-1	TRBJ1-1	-	CASSQSVAGVPAFF	TGCGCCAGCAGCCAATCGGTTGCGGGGGTTCCTGCTTTCTTT
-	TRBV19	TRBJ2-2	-	CASSIGGPGELFF	TGTGCCAGTAGTATCGGGGGACCCGGGGAGCTGTTTTTT
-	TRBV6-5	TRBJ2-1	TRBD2	CASSRLATILNEQFF	TGTGCCAGCAGTAGACTAGCTACGATTCTGAATGAGCAGTTCTTC
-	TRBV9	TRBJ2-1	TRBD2	CASSVETSGRKYNEQFF	TGTGCCAGCAGCGTAGAGACTAGCGGGAGGAAGTACAATGAGCAGTTCTTC
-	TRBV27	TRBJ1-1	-	CASSLSPNTEAFF	TGTGCCAGCAGTTTAAGCCCGAACACTGAAGCTTTCTTT
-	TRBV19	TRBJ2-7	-	CASSISVFYEQYF	TGTGCCAGTAGTATATCAGTTTTCTACGAGCAGTACTTC
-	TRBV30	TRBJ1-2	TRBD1	CAWSSPGTGGPNYGYTF	TGTGCCTGGAGTTCACCCGGGACAGGAGGACCTAACTATGGCTACACCTTC
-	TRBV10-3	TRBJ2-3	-	CAINRDYTDTQYF	TGTGCCATCAACAGGGATTACACAGATACGCAGTATTTT
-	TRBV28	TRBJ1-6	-	CASRTGTMLISPLHF	TGTGCCAGCAGAACCGGGACAATGCTCATTTCACCCCTCCACTTT
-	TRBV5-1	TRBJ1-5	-	CASSPGSQGVTYSNQPQHF	TGCGCCAGCAGCCCAGGATCGCAAGGGGTGACTTATAGCAATCAGCCCCAGCATTTT
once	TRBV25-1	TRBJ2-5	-	CASSFGTREETQYF	TGTGCCAGCAGTTTCGGGACAAGGGAAGAGACCCAGTACTTC
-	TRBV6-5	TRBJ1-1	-	CASRSRGGTVSFF	TGTGCCAGCAGGTCCCGGGGGGGTACTGTTTCTTTCTTT
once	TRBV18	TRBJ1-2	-	CASSPTGNYGYTF	TGTGCCAGCTCACCAACAGGAAACTATGGCTACACCTTC
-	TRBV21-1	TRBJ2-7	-	CASSKGCSGNSYEQYF	TGTGCCAGCAGCAAAGGGTGTAGCGGGAACTCCTACGAGCAGTACTTC
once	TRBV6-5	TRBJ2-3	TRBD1	CASSSRDRTTDTQYF	TGTGCCAGCAGTAGCCGGGACAGAACCACAGATACGCAGTATTTT
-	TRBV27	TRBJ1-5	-	CASRFWAGGQPQHF	TGTGCCAGCAGGTTCTGGGCCGGGGGTCAGCCCCAGCATTTT
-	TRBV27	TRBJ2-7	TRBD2	CASSSGTSVYEQYF	TGTGCCAGCAGTTCTGGGACTAGCGTCTACGAGCAGTACTTC
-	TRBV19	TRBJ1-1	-	CASRVEWSEAFF	TGTGCCAGTAGAGTGGAGTGGTCAGAGGCTTTCTTT
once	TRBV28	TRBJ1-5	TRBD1	CASRQGGQPQHF	TGTGCCAGCAGACAGGGGGGCCAGCCCCAGCATTTT
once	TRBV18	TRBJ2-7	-	CASSPGSTGSYEQYF	TGTGCCAGCTCACCAGGCTCCACGGGTAGCTACGAGCAGTACTTC
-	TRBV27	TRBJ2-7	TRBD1	CASTPQGPKTGSYEQYF	TGTGCCAGCACCCCACAGGGCCCCAAGACAGGGTCCTACGAGCAGTACTTC
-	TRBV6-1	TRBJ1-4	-	CASSEVTGWATNEKLFF	TGTGCCAGCAGTGAAGTAACAGGGTGGGCAACTAATGAAAAACTGTTTTTT
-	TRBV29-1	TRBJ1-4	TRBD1	CSVSGQGPNEKLFF	TGCAGCGTGAGTGGACAGGGCCCTAATGAAAAACTGTTTTTT
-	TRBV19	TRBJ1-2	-	CASTLDSRGYTF	TGTGCCAGTACCTTGGACAGCCGTGGCTACACCTTC
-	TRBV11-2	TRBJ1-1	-	CASSLVGGYSEAFF	TGTGCCAGCAGCTTAGTCGGGGGTTACTCCGAAGCTTTCTTT
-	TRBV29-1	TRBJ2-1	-	CSVYKRDLSYNEQFF	TGCAGCGTCTATAAACGAGACTTGTCCTACAATGAGCAGTTCTTC